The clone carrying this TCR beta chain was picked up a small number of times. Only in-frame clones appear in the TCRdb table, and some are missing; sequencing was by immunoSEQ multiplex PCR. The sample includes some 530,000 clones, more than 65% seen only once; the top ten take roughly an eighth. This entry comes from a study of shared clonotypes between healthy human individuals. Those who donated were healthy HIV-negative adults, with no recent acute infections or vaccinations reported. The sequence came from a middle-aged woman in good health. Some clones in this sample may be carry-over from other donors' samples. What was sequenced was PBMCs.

In DNA, the CDR3 is TGCGCCAGACCGGCCAGCCCGGTAGAAGAGCAGTTCTTC. Encoded protein: CARPASPVEEQFF. V and J are TRBV10-2 and TRBJ2-1; no firm D call. Germline lookup yields CDR1 WSHSY and CDR2 SAAADI. CDR3 length equals 13 residues. With 9 bases removed from V and 10 bases from J, the gap between germline ends came to 19 bases.